A selection of T cell receptor beta chains follows, all from one sample in a study of type 1 regulatory T cells. Using its own MiXCR run on the reads, TCRdb lists one record per CDR3 protein. The sample contains about 42,000 distinct CDR3 sequences, 9% to 15% of which appear only once. Antigens for these TCRs are unknown. The specimen sequenced was cultured non-Tr1 T cells, either the whole culture or a sorted T cell fraction (not recorded which). The receptor set was obtained from a human donor in good health. The CDR3 runs from the conserved cysteine through the conserved F or W. D genes are given only for firm matches. Size tells how often a clone was seen (once, few, many) or the class of an expanded clone, and some rows leave it out.

>TRBJ1-5|TRBV5-6|.|.
TGTGCCAGCAGCTCGGACAGTCGCGGGCCCCAGCATTTT
CASSSDSRGPQHF
>TRBJ2-1|TRBV9|TRBD2|.
TGTGCCAACAGCGGACTAGCTTGGACCTACAATGAGCAGTTCTTC
CANSGLAWTYNEQFF
>TRBJ1-1|TRBV7-2|.|many
TGTGCCAGCAGCCAGTACAGGGAAACTGAAGCTTTCTTT
CASSQYRETEAFF
>TRBJ2-1|TRBV7-3|TRBD2|medium-sized
TGTGCCAGCAGCTTGGGACTAGCGGGAGTGAATGAGCAGTTCTTC
CASSLGLAGVNEQFF
>TRBJ2-7|TRBV4-3|.|medium-sized
TGCGCCAGCAGCCAAGACTGGACAGCCTCCTACGAGCAGTACTTC
CASSQDWTASYEQYF
>TRBJ1-1|TRBV3-1|.|.
TGTGCCAGCAGCCAAGATGAGGCAGGTTTAGTGTGGGCTTTCTTT
CASSQDEAGLVWAFF
>TRBJ2-1|TRBV20-1|.|.
TGCAGTGCTGGTAACAATGAGCAGTTCTTC
CSAGNNEQFF
>TRBJ2-2|TRBV5-1|.|few
TGCGCCAGCAGCTTGGCCGAGGGCCGGAGGCCGTCGAACACCGGGGAGCTGTTTTTT
CASSLAEGRRPSNTGELFF
>TRBJ2-1|TRBV5-1|TRBD2|many
TGCGCCAGCAGCTTGGAAGTAGCGGGAGGGCAGTACAATGAGCAGTTCTTC
CASSLEVAGGQYNEQFF
>TRBJ2-1|TRBV5-1|.|.
TGCGCCAGCAGATTTGTCATGCAGGGTGAGCAGTTCTTC
CASRFVMQGEQFF
>TRBJ2-2|TRBV5-1|TRBD1|many
TGCGCCAGCAGCTGGGACAGTAACACCGGGGAGCTGTTTTTT
CASSWDSNTGELFF
>TRBJ1-1|TRBV20-1|.|many
TGCAGTGCTAGATCCCCAGGGCAGACTGAAGCTTTCTTT
CSARSPGQTEAFF
>TRBJ2-5|TRBV20-1|TRBD2|.
TGCAGTGGAAGGACTAGCGGACAAGAGACCCAGTACTTC
CSGRTSGQETQYF
>TRBJ2-2|TRBV6-2/TRBV6-3|TRBD1|medium-sized
TGTGCCAGCAGCGGACAGGGGGTCAGGGAGCTGTTTTTT
CASSGQGVRELFF
>TRBJ2-5|TRBV28|.|many
TGTGCCAGCAGTTCGACCGCTATGCAACCGACCCAGTACTTC
CASSSTAMQPTQYF
>TRBJ2-1|TRBV6-1|TRBD2|few
TGTGCCAGCAGGGCCGGACTAGCGCCTTACAATGAGCAGTTCTTC
CASRAGLAPYNEQFF
>TRBJ2-2|TRBV6-6|TRBD2|few
TGTGCCAGCAGCCTTCTAGCGGGAGAGACCGGGGAGCTGTTTTTT
CASSLLAGETGELFF
>TRBJ2-5|TRBV29-1|TRBD2|many
TGCAGCGTTGTATTGGCGGGAGCACAGACCCAGTACTTC
CSVVLAGAQTQYF
>TRBJ2-2|TRBV5-1|TRBD2|.
TGCGCCAGCAGCTTGGACGCGGGAGGGCCTGGAAACACCGGGGAGCTGTTTTTT
CASSLDAGGPGNTGELFF
>TRBJ1-2|TRBV28|.|many
TGTGCCAGCAGATCCGGGACCCTTGGTGGCTACACCTTC
CASRSGTLGGYTF
>TRBJ1-6|TRBV7-3|.|many
TGTGCCAGCAGCTCCCGGGGGGGTACCAATTCACCCCTCCACTTT
CASSSRGGTNSPLHF
>TRBJ1-5|TRBV5-1|TRBD1|.
TGCGCCAGCAATGGGCAGGGGGCTGTTCAGCCCCAGCATTTT
CASNGQGAVQPQHF
>TRBJ2-1|TRBV12-3/TRBV12-4|.|many
TGTGCCAGCAGTCCAACCTGGGACAATGAGCAGTTCTTC
CASSPTWDNEQFF
>TRBJ1-1|TRBV15|TRBD1|.
TGTGCCACCAGCAGAGCCGGGACAGGGGCCTTGAACACTGAAGCTTTCTTT
CATSRAGTGALNTEAFF
>TRBJ2-7|TRBV20-1|TRBD2|few
TGCAGTGCTTTGGTAGCGGGTTACGAGCAGTACTTC
CSALVAGYEQYF
>TRBJ2-5|TRBV5-1|TRBD1|many
TGCGCCAGCAGCGGACAGGGTCGAAAAGAGACCCAGTACTTC
CASSGQGRKETQYF
>TRBJ2-7|TRBV5-1|TRBD1|many
TGCGCCAGCAGCTTGGGTCCGGGACAGGGATTCGAGCAGTACTTC
CASSLGPGQGFEQYF
>TRBJ2-7|TRBV20-1|.|.
TGCAGTGCTAGATCCCGGACGGGGATTTACGAGCAGTACTTC
CSARSRTGIYEQYF